Following are 23 T cell receptor delta chains from one sample sequenced in a study of gamma-delta T cells after stem cell transplantation. TCRdb reanalysed the RT-PCR reads with CATT. The table includes 9,000 to 13,000 delta-chain clones, 1% to 1.5% detected once. Sequencing input: gamma-delta T cells. These receptors were obtained from a human donor. It is not recorded whose cells these are; they may come from a transplant donor.

This clone was detected many times. The J gene is TRDJ1, the V gene TRDV2; D ambiguous. V lost 3 bases, J lost 3 bases, and 16 bases lay in between. Germline values: CDR1 GEAIGNYY, CDR2 EKD. This CDR3 contains 15 residues. The CDR3 spells CACDPVSWKADKLIF. CDR3 nucleotides: TGTGCCTGTGACCCGGTGTCTTGGAAGGCCGATAAACTCATCTTT.

Remarks on this clone: TCRdb records a much larger clone's protein for this DNA, with a difference at residue 11 that likely arises from a read error; the protein given is the translation of the DNA. The chain is built from TRDV2 and TRDJ1; TRDD3 aligns across 7 bases. Trimming cost V 0 bases and J 1 base; bases outside gene matches: 10. Germline V gene data show CDR1 as GEAIGNYY and CDR2 as EKD. CDR3 length equals 17 residues. CDR3 amino acids: CACDTVGGGPGTDKLIF. In DNA, the CDR3 is TGTGCCTGTGACACCGTGGGTGGGGGACCCGGCACCGATAAACTCATCTTT.

The V gene is TRDV2, the J gene TRDJ1; 11 positions match TRDD3. The V gene end was trimmed by 3 bases and the J gene end by 9 bases; junction bases not matched to a gene: 11. The CDR3 loop spans 15 amino acids. Germline CDR1 is GEAIGNYY and CDR2 is EKD. CDR3 amino acids: CACDQILGDRTQLIF. The DNA for the CDR3 is TGTGCCTGTGACCAGATACTGGGGGATAGAACACAACTCATCTTT.

This clone turned up a few times. It differs at one base from a far larger clone, so likely a read error. The same CDR3 is also encoded by other DNA sequences in this sample. The chain employs TRDV2 and TRDJ1, with D hard to call. This CDR3 comprises 17 residues. Germline assignment: CDR1 GEAIGNYY and CDR2 EKD. Trimming cost V 3 bases and J 2 bases, with 21 bases left between them. This CDR3 is CACDPMSGQPGTDKLIF. DNA of the CDR3: TGTGCCTGTGACCCGATGAGTGGGCAGCCGGGAACCGATAAACTCATCTTT.

This clone was counted ten times or more. The rearrangement links TRDV2 to TRDJ1; no reliable D call. In germline, CDR1 is GEAIGNYY, CDR2 EKD. The CDR3 runs 18 residues. V was pared by 3 bases and J by 0 bases, with 22 bases between. In DNA form, the CDR3 reads TGTGCCTGTGACCTTGTGGCGTTGGGAAAACAGTACACCGATAAACTCATCTTT. Translated, it gives CACDLVALGKQYTDKLIF.

About this clone: The protein recorded in TCRdb matches a much larger clone and deviates from this DNA's translation at residue 5, suggesting a read error; the protein here is obtained by translating the DNA. The rearrangement joins TRDV2 to TRDJ1, with 8 bases lining up with TRDD3. Germline V gives CDR1 GEAIGNYY, CDR2 EKD. This CDR3 region has 16 residues. J gave up 0 bases and V 3 bases, and 8 bases lay outside the gene matches. The CDR3 DNA reads as TGTGCCTGTGACGTGATTGGGGGATCCAACACCGATAAACTCATCTTT. Amino acids: CACDVIGGSNTDKLIF.

This clone appeared a few times. Just one base apart from a much larger clone, this may be a read error. The rearrangement links TRDV2 to TRDJ1, with 8 nucleotides matching TRDD3. The CDR3 is 21 amino acids. Germline V gene data show CDR1 as GEAIGNYY and CDR2 as EKD. The CDR3 DNA reads TGTGCCTGTGACACCGTGGGCATTCTTACTGGGGGTCCCGAGGGCACCGATAGACTCATCTTT. This codes for CACDTVGILTGGPEGTDRLIF.

As concerns this clone: The mismatch at residue 3 between this DNA's translation and the TCRdb protein of a much larger clone likely reflects a read error; the protein shown is translated from the DNA. This chain joins TRDV2 and TRDJ3; 13 positions match TRDD3. CDR3 length equals 19 residues. Germline CDR1 reads GEAIGNYY; CDR2 reads EKD. The CDR3 nucleotides are TGTGCCCGTGACACCACTGGGGGATACGCGACCTGGGACACCCGACAGATGTTTTTC. This encodes CARDTTGGYATWDTRQMFF.

This clone showed up just a few times. The chain recombines TRDV2 with TRDJ1, with a weak D call TRDD3 (6 bases). Trimming pared 1 base from V and 4 bases from J, leaving 15 bases between. The CDR3 runs to 15 residues. CDR1 is GEAIGNYY, CDR2 EKD, per germline. The CDR3 sequence is CACDTLGTPLDKLIF. CDR3 in DNA: TGTGCCTGTGACACGCTGGGGACCCCTCTCGATAAACTCATCTTT.

As concerns this clone: This is likely an artifact of a read error, given a far larger clone one base away. The chain combines TRDV2 with TRDJ3, with 8 bases fitting TRDD3. The V and J ends lost 1 base and 0 bases, in that order; junction bases with no gene match: 10. Germline CDR1 is GEAIGNYY and CDR2 is EKD. The CDR3 loop spans 20 amino acids. The CDR3 nucleotides are TGTGCCTGTGACACGTCCTGGGGGAGCGGAGGCTCCTGGGACACCCGACAGATGTTTTTC. Translated: CACDTSWGSGGSWDTRQMFF.

About this clone itself: The TCRdb protein, from a much larger clone, departs from this DNA's translation at residue 11, likely by read error; the protein shown derives from the DNA. The V call is TRDV2, the J call TRDJ1; 7 nucleotides align to TRDD3. This CDR3 has 17 amino acids. The V and J ends lost 0 bases and 1 base, in that order; junction bases with no gene match: 10. Germline V lookup: CDR1 GEAIGNYY, CDR2 EKD. This CDR3 reads CACDTVLGIGGTDKLIF. CDR3 DNA: TGTGCCTGTGACACCGTACTGGGGATTGGGGGCACCGATAAACTCATCTTT.

The chain combines TRDV2 with TRDJ1, with 7 bases lining up with TRDD3. The CDR3 consists of 15 residues. Trimming at V came to 4 bases and at J to 3 bases, leaving 10 bases not matched to a gene. The germline gives CDR1 GEAIGNYY, CDR2 EKD. This chain's CDR3 is CACELLGIGADKLIF. In DNA, the CDR3 is TGTGCCTGTGAATTACTGGGGATAGGGGCCGATAAACTCATCTTT.

This clone was seen a handful of times. The TCRdb protein, from a much larger clone, departs from this DNA's translation at residue 4, likely by read error; the protein shown derives from the DNA. The gene calls are TRDV2 and TRDJ1; 8 nucleotides match TRDD3. CDR1 and CDR2 (germline): GEAIGNYY, EKD. The CDR3 is made up of 16 amino acids. Written as DNA, the CDR3 is TGTGCCTGTAACACCGTTGGGGGATCGTACACCGATAAACTCATCTTT. It codes for CACNTVGGSYTDKLIF.

At least ten counts were recorded for this clone. This chain joins TRDV2 and TRDJ1; 9 bases match TRDD3. J gave up 4 bases and V 1 base, and 18 bases lay outside the gene matches. Germline V gene data show CDR1 as GEAIGNYY and CDR2 as EKD. The CDR3 runs to 19 residues. Here the CDR3 DNA reads TGTGCCTGTGACACTGTAGACTCCTCGCCCTTGGGGGATAGCGATAAACTCATCTTT. It is translated as CACDTVDSSPLGDSDKLIF.

This clone occurred a few times. The protein TCRdb lists belongs to a much larger clone and differs from this DNA's translation at residue 4, which points to a read error; the protein shown is made from the DNA. The V and J genes are TRDV2 and TRDJ1; 10 bases agree with TRDD3. After removal of 5 bases from V and 2 bases from J, the junction contained 16 bases not matched to a gene. CDR1 is GEAIGNYY and CDR2 is EKD in the germline V gene. The CDR3 is 18 amino acids. DNA for the CDR3: TGTGCCTGTGGCACAGTGAACTGGGGGATCACGACGACCGATAAACTCATCTTT. It is translated as CACGTVNWGITTTDKLIF.

On this clone itself: A single base separates this from a much larger clone, so it may be a read error. This rearrangement joins TRDV2 to TRDJ1, with 10 bases matching TRDD3. Germline V lookup: CDR1 GEAIGNYY, CDR2 EKD. Unmatched junction bases numbered 10, after V lost 0 bases and J lost 1 base. The CDR3 totals 18 residues. The CDR3 DNA reads TGTGCCTGTGACACCGCAGGGGATACTGGGGGATCCACCGATAAACTCATCTTT. It yields the protein CACDTAGDTGGSTDKLIF.

Points on this clone: The junction departs from germline at one end; a sequencing error may be responsible. V usage is TRDV2 and J usage is TRDJ1; 8 nucleotides agree with TRDD3. Germline CDR1 reads GEAIGNYY; CDR2 reads EKD. CDR3 length: 16 residues. The DNA of the CDR3 is TGTGCCTGTGACACCCTACTGGGGGCCAACACCAATAAACTCATCTTT. It yields the protein CACDTLLGANTNKLIF.

About this clone: A single base is all that separates this from a far larger clone, so a read error is likely. This sample also contains other DNA sequences that code for the same CDR3. The chain couples TRDV2 to TRDJ1; 8 bases agree with TRDD3. Germline trimming cut 3 bases from V and 5 bases from J; bases unmatched to any gene: 10. The CDR3 totals 15 residues. The germline V gene has CDR1 GEAIGNYY and CDR2 EKD. The CDR3 loop is CACDLLGDFTDKLIF. CDR3 DNA: TGTGCCTGTGACTTGCTGGGGGACTTCACTGATAAACTCATCTTT.

This clone was counted a few times. This chain joins TRDV2 and TRDJ1; 11 bases fit TRDD3. Per the germline V gene, CDR1 is GEAIGNYY and CDR2 is EKD. V dropped 3 bases and J dropped 3; count of bases not matched to a gene: 11. The CDR3 extends over 17 amino acids. Written as DNA, the CDR3 is TGTGCCTGTGACCCACTAGTACTGGGGGATAGCTCCGATAAACTCATCTTT. Protein sequence: CACDPLVLGDSSDKLIF.

A word on this clone: TCRdb shows a much larger clone's protein in place of this DNA's translation, and the two differ at residue 12, likely through a read error; the protein shown is translated from the DNA. The V gene is TRDV2, the J gene TRDJ1; 13 nucleotides match TRDD3. Trimming at V came to 0 bases and at J to 2 bases, leaving 8 bases not matched to a gene. Germline V lookup: CDR1 GEAIGNYY, CDR2 EKD. The length of the CDR3 is 18 residues. The CDR3, as DNA: TGTGCCTGTGACACCGTCGAACTGGGGGATACGGTGACCGATAAACTCATCTTT. This sequence encodes CACDTVELGDTVTDKLIF.

This clone was seen more than once but under ten times. DNA of the CDR3: TGTGCCTGTGACACCGTGTTGGGGGATACGCGTGCTCAGGATAAACTCATCTTT. Translating gives CACDTVLGDTRAQDKLIF. The chain couples TRDV2 to TRDJ1; TRDD3 agrees at 11 bases. V shed 0 bases, J shed 5 bases, and the junction held 13 bases outside the gene matches. This CDR3 is 18 amino acids long. The germline CDR1 and CDR2 sequences are GEAIGNYY and EKD.

This clone was recorded a few times. This DNA translates differently at residue 15 from the TCRdb protein, which is that of a much larger clone; a read error is likely, and the protein shown is the DNA's own translation. The J gene is TRDJ1, the V gene TRDV2; 12 bases are shared with TRDD3. This CDR3 is built from 18 residues. Germline loops: CDR1 GEAIGNYY, CDR2 EKD. CDR3 sequence: CACDGILGDTPHTDTLIF. The DNA of the CDR3 is TGTGCCTGTGATGGGATACTGGGGGATACCCCTCACACCGATACACTCATCTTT.

Comments on this clone: This DNA's translation differs at residue 3 from TCRdb's protein, which comes from a much larger clone; a read error is likely, and the protein shown is translated from the DNA. The chain carries TRDV2 and TRDJ1; 10 nucleotides align to TRDD3. Germline V gives CDR1 GEAIGNYY, CDR2 EKD. The CDR3 loop spans 22 amino acids. In DNA form, the CDR3 reads TGTGCCCGTGACTCCCTCAAGGGGACTGGGGGATCGAGTACTCGCCTTAACGATAAACTCATCTTT. This translates into CARDSLKGTGGSSTRLNDKLIF.